The entry below describes one T cell receptor beta chain. The study ran its PCR with 60 Vbeta and 13 Jbeta primers. Using immunoSEQ multiplex PCR, the repertoire was profiled, and TCRdb retains in-frame clones only, with some absent. The sample lists tens of thousands of clones, more than 70% occurring once. This CDR3 spans 12 amino acids. Looked up from germline, CDR1 is SQVTM and CDR2 is ANQGSEA. The V end was cut by 1 base, the J end by 6 bases, with 10 bases between. This entry comes from a study of cytomegalovirus exposure and HLA in healthy donors. The sequenced sample consisted of PBMCs. The genes are TRBV29-1 and TRBJ2-7; TRBD2 is a possible D gene (6 bases). The clonotype comes from a woman aged 40-49 years in good health and CMV-seropositive. Here the CDR3 DNA reads TGCAGCGTTGAAGTCCGGGGGAGCGAGCAGTACTTC. Its protein is CSVEVRGSEQYF.